The 5 T cell receptor beta chains below all came from one sample that was sequenced in a study of cytomegalovirus exposure and HLA in healthy donors. The PCR had 60 Vbeta and 13 Jbeta primers. Sequencing was performed with immunoSEQ multiplex PCR; in TCRdb, only in-frame clones are kept and a portion is missing. The table lists about 200,000 clones, approximately 86% of them singletons. The sequencing sample was made of PBMCs. The receptors stem from a woman in her thirties in good health and CMV-seronegative.

This clone has more than one count but fewer than ten. This sequence joins TRBV7-3 and TRBJ2-1; 10 bases are shared with TRBD2. The V segment lost 4 bases and the J segment 6 bases; nucleotides outside the gene matches: 9. The CDR3 loop spans 16 amino acids. CDR1 is SGHTA, CDR2 FQGTGA, per germline. CDR3 in DNA: TGTGCCAGCAGCTCGCAGGGACTAGCGCGTGTCAATGAGCAGTTCTTC. Encoded protein: CASSSQGLARVNEQFF.

This chain joins TRBV28 and TRBJ2-7; D gene ambiguous. V lost 3 bases, J lost 5 bases, and 11 bases lay in between. The CDR3 loop spans 13 amino acids. The germline CDR1 and CDR2 sequences are MDHEN and SYDVKM. The CDR3 reads CASSLTRNDEQYF. Written as DNA, the CDR3 is TGTGCCAGCAGTTTGACCAGGAACGACGAGCAGTACTTC. The full variable domain, in which reference TRBV28 and TRBJ2-7 provide the parts outside the CDR3, is DVKVTQSSRYLVKRTGEKVFLECVQDMDHENMFWYRQDPGLGLRLIYFSYDVKMKEKGDIPEGYSVSREKKERFSLILESASTNQTSMYLCASSLTRNDEQYFGPGTRLTVT.

This chain joins TRBV5-1 and TRBJ2-3; D not certain. CDR1 SGHRS and CDR2 YFSETQ come from the germline V gene. The CDR3 totals 15 residues. The V end was cut by 5 bases, the J end by 0 bases, with 13 bases between. The CDR3 sequence: CASSQTTRSTDTQYF. The CDR3 bases are TGCGCCAGCAGTCAAACGACACGCAGCACAGATACGCAGTATTTT.

This chain uses TRBV10-3 with TRBJ2-7, with unresolved D. V was trimmed by 0 bases and J by 3 bases, leaving 6 bases between them. Germline CDR1 ENHRY, CDR2 SYGVKD. The CDR3 consists of 13 residues. The CDR3 DNA reads as TGTGCCATCAGTGAGTCTCTCTTCTACGAGCAGTACTTC. Protein sequence: CAISESLFYEQYF.

The rearrangement links TRBV29-1 to TRBJ2-5; 10 bases map to TRBD2. The CDR3 spans 15 residues. The junction had 6 bases not matched to a gene; V was cut back by 4 bases and J by 1 base. CDR1 is SQVTM, CDR2 ANQGSEA, per germline. This CDR3 reads CSVVGTSALQETQYF. The DNA for the CDR3 is TGCAGCGTTGTGGGGACTAGCGCCCTCCAAGAGACCCAGTACTTC.